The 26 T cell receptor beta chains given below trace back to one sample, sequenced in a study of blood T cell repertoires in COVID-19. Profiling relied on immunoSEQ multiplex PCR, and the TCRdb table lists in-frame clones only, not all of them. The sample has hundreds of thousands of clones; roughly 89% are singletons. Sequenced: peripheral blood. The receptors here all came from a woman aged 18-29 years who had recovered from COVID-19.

The CDR3 DNA reads as TGTGCCAGCAGTCCCTCGGGACAGGGAGACTATGGCTACACCTTC. Protein sequence: CASSPSGQGDYGYTF. The chain couples TRBV28 to TRBJ1-2; 9 positions agree with TRBD1. The CDR3 spans 15 residues. V shed 5 bases and J 3 bases; nucleotides not matched to a gene: 7. Germline V CDR1 and CDR2: MDHEN, SYDVKM.

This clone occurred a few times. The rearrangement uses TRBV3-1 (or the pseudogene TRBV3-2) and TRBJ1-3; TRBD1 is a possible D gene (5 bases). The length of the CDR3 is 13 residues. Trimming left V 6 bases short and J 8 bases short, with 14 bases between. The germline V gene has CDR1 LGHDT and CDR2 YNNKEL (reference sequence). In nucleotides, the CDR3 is TGTGCCAGCAGAGCCGGAGGGGCGGACACCATATATTTT. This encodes CASRAGGADTIYF.

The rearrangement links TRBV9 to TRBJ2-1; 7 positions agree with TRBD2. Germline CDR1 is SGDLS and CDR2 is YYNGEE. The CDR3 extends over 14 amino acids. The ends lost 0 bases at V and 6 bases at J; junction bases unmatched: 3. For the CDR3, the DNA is TGTGCCAGCAGCGTAGAATGGGGGGGCAATGAGCAGTTCTTC. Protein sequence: CASSVEWGGNEQFF.

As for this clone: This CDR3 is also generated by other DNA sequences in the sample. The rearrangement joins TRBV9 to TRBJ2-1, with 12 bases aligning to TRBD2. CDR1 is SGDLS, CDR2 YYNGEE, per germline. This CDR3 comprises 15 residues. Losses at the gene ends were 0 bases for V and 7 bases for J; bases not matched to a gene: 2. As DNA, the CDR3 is TGTGCCAGCAGCGTAGCTAGCGGGAGGGGTAATGAGCAGTTCTTC. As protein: CASSVASGRGNEQFF.

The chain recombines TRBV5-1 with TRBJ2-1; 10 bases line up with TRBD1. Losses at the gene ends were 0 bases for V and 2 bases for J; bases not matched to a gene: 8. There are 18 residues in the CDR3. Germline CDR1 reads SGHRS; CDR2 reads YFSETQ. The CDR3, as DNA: TGCGCCAGCAGCTTGGGCCTCCTGACAGGGGGCACCTACAATGAGCAGTTCTTC. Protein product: CASSLGLLTGGTYNEQFF.

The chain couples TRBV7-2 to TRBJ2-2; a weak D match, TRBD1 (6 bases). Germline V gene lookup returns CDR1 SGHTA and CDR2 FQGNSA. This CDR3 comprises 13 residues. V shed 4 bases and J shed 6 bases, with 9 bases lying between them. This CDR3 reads CASSSEGAGELFF. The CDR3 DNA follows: TGTGCCAGCAGCTCCGAGGGGGCCGGGGAGCTGTTTTTT.

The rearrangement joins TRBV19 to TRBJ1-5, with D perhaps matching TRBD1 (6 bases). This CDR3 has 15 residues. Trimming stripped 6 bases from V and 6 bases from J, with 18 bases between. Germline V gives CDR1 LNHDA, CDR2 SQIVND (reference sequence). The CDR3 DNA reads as TGTGCCAGTAGGAGACCGGGACACGCGGGTCAGCCCCAGCATTTT. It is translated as CASRRPGHAGQPQHF.

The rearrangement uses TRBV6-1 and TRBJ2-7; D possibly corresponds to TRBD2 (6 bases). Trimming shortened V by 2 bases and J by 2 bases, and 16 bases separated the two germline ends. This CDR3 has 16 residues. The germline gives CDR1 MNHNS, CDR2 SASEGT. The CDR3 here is CASSEWGVRGTYEQYV. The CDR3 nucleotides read TGTGCCAGCAGTGAATGGGGGGTTCGGGGAACCTACGAGCAGTACGTC.

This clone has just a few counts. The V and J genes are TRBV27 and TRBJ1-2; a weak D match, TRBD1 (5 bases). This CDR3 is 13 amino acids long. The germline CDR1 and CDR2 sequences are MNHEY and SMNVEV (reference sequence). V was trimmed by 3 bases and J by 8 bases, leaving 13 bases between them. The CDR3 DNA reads TGTGCCAGCAGTTTTTTCAGGGCAGGCGGCTACACCTTC. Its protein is CASSFFRAGGYTF.

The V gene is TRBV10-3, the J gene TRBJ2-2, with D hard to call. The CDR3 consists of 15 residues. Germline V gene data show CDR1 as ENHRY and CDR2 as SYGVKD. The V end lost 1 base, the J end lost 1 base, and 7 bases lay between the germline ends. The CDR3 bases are TGTGCCATCAGTGAGTTATCTAAGAACACCGGGGAGCTGTTTTTT. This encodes CAISELSKNTGELFF.

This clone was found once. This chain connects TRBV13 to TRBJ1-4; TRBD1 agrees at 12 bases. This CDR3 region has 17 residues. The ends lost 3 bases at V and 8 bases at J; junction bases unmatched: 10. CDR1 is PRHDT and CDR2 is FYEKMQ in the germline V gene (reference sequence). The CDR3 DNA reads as TGTGCCAGCAGCTTCGGGACAGGGGGCTTCGGGAGGGAAAAACTGTTTTTT. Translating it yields CASSFGTGGFGREKLFF.

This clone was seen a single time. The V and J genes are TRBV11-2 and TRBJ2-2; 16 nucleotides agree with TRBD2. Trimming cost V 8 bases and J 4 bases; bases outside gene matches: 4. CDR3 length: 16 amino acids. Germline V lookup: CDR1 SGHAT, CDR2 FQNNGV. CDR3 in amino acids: CASSGLAGGSTGELFF. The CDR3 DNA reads TGTGCCAGCTCGGGACTAGCGGGAGGGAGCACCGGGGAGCTGTTTTTT.

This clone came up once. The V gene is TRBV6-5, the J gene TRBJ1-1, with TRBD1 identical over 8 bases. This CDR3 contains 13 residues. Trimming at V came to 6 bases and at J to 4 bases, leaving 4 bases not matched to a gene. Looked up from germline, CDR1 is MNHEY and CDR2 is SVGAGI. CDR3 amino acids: CASRQGATTEAFF. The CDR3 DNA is TGTGCCAGCAGGCAGGGGGCCACCACTGAAGCTTTCTTT.

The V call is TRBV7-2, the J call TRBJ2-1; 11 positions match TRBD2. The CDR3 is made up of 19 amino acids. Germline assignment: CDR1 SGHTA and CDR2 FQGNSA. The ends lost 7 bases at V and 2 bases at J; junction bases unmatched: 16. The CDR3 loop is CASTGGLAGYLGTYNEQFF. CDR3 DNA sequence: TGTGCCAGCACCGGAGGACTAGCGGGTTATCTTGGGACCTACAATGAGCAGTTCTTC.

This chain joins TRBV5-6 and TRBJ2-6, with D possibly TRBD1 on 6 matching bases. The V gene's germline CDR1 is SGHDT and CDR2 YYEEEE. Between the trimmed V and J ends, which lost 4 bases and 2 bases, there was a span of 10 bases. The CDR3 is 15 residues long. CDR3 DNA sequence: TGTGCCAGCAGCCTACAGGGAACTGGGGCCAACGTCCTGACTTTC. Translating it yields CASSLQGTGANVLTF.

The CDR3 loop reads CASSPYQREYEQYV. For the CDR3, the DNA is TGCGCCAGCAGCCCGTATCAAAGGGAGTACGAGCAGTACGTC. V and J are TRBV5-1 and TRBJ2-7, with TRBD2 as a possible D gene (5 bases). V lost 4 bases, J lost 4 bases, and 15 bases lay in between. Germline lookup yields CDR1 SGHRS and CDR2 YFSETQ. The CDR3 totals 14 residues.

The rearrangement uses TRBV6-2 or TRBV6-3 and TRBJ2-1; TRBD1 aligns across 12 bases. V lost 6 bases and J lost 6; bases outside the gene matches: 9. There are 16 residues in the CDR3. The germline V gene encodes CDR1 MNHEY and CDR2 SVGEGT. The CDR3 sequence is CASSWARDRGLNEQFF. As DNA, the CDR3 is TGTGCCAGCAGCTGGGCCCGGGACAGGGGGCTCAATGAGCAGTTCTTC.

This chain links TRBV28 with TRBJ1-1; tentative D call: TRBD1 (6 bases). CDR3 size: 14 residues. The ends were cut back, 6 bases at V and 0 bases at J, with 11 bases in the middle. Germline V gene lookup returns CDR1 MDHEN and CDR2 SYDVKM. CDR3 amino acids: CASRDSHLNTEAFF. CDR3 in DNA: TGTGCCAGCAGGGACAGCCACCTGAACACTGAAGCTTTCTTT. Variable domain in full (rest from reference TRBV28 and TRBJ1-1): DVKVTQSSRYLVKRTGEKVFLECVQDMDHENMFWYRQDPGLGLRLIYFSYDVKMKEKGDIPEGYSVSREKKERFSLILESASTNQTSMYLCASRDSHLNTEAFFGQGTRLTVV.

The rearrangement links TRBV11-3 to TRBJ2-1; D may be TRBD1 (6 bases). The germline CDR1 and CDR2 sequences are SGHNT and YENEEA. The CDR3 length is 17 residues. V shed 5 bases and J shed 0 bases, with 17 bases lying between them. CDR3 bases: TGTGCCAGCAGCCCCGAGGGGGTTCCCATCTCCTACAATGAGCAGTTCTTC. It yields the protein CASSPEGVPISYNEQFF.

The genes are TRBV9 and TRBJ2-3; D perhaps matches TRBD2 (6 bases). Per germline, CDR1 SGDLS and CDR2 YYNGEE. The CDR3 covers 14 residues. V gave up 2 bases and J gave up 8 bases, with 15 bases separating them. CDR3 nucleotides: TGTGCCAGCAGCGTCGCGGGATCGCAAGGTACGCAGTATTTT. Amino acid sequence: CASSVAGSQGTQYF.

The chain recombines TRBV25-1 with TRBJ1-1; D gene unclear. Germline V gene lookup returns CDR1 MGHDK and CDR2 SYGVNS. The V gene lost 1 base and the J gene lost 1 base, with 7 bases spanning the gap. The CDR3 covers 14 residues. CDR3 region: CASSELTENTEAFF. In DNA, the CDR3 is TGTGCCAGCAGTGAATTAACAGAGAACACTGAAGCTTTCTTT. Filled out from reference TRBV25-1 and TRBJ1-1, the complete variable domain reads EADIYQTPRYLVIGTGKKITLECSQTMGHDKMYWYQQDPGMELHLIHYSYGVNSTEKGDLSSESTVSRIRTEHFPLTLESARPSHTSQYLCASSELTENTEAFFGQGTRLTVV.

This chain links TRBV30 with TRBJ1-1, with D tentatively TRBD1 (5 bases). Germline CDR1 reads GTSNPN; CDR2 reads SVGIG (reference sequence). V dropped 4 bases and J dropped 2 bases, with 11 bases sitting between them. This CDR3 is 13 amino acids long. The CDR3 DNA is TGTGCCTGGACGCGGGACTATAACACTGAAGCTTTCTTT. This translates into CAWTRDYNTEAFF.

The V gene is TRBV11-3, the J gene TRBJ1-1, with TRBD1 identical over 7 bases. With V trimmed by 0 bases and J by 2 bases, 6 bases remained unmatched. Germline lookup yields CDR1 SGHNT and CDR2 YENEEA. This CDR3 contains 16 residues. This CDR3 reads CASSLDSDRINTEAFF. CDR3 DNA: TGTGCCAGCAGCTTAGACTCGGACAGGATTAACACTGAAGCTTTCTTT.

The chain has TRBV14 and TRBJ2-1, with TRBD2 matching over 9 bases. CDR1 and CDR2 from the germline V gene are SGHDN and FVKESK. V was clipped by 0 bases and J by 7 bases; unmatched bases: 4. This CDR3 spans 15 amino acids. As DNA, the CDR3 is TGTGCCAGCAGCCAAGAATCTAGCGGGATGAATGAGCAGTTCTTC. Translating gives CASSQESSGMNEQFF.

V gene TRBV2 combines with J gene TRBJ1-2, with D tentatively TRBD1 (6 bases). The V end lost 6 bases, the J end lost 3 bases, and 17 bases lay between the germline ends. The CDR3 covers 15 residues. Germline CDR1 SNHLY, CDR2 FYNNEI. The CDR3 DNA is TGTGCCAGCAGCAAGACTGGACAGTCACACTATGGCTACACCTTC. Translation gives CASSKTGQSHYGYTF.

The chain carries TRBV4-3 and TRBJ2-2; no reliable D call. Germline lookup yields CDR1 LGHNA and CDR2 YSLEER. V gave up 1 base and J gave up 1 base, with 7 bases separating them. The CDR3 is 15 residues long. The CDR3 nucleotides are TGCGCCAGCAGCCAAGTAGTCGGGAACACCGGGGAGCTGTTTTTT. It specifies CASSQVVGNTGELFF.